This T cell receptor beta chain was found in a study of blood T cell repertoires in COVID-19. In germline, CDR1 is MNHNS, CDR2 SASEGT. The CDR3 runs to 13 residues. With 3 bases removed from V and 4 bases from J, the gap between germline ends came to 9 bases. In the case of this clone: Other DNA sequences in the sample encode the same CDR3.

Profiling relied on immunoSEQ multiplex PCR, and the TCRdb table lists in-frame clones only, not all of them. The data show about 65,000 clones, over 75% seen once. This chain links TRBV6-1 with TRBJ1-1; maybe TRBD1 (5 bases). The sequence came from a man older than 75 with acute or convalescent COVID-19. The specimen was peripheral blood. The CDR3 protein is CASSEVRGTEAFF. CDR3 coding DNA: TGTGCCAGCAGTGAGGTTAGGGGCACTGAAGCTTTCTTT.